The 16 T cell receptor beta chains in this list originate from one sample, sequenced in a study of blood T cell repertoires in COVID-19. Only in-frame clones appear in the TCRdb table, and some are missing; sequencing was by immunoSEQ multiplex PCR. The sample lists some 150,000 clones; more than 75% were seen once. The specimen was peripheral blood. The receptor set was obtained from a human donor in a cohort sampled during active COVID-19.

This clone was detected only once. The rearrangement joins TRBV28 to TRBJ1-6; 9 positions agree with TRBD1. CDR1 is MDHEN, CDR2 SYDVKM, per germline. The ends lost 6 bases at V and 12 bases at J; junction bases unmatched: 9. This CDR3 has 14 amino acids. CDR3 nucleotides: TGTGCCAGCAGGATACCGGGACAGGGCAAACCCCTCCACTTT. Its translation: CASRIPGQGKPLHF.

The chain uses TRBV3-1 (or the pseudogene TRBV3-2) and TRBJ1-2, with D possibly TRBD1 on 5 matching bases. Germline V gene sequence: CDR1 LGHDT, CDR2 YNNKEL (reference sequence). V shed 4 bases and J shed 6 bases, with 12 bases lying between them. CDR3 length equals 13 residues. The CDR3 nucleotides read TGTGCCAGCAGCCCCAGGGCCCCCCATGGCTACACCTTC. Protein product: CASSPRAPHGYTF.

The chain is built from TRBV13 and TRBJ2-1; perhaps TRBD1 as D (6 bases). Germline CDR1 is PRHDT and CDR2 is FYEKMQ (reference sequence). The CDR3 has 15 residues. V was trimmed by 4 bases and J by 9 bases, leaving 19 bases between them. CDR3 residues: CASSSTPGHPGEQFF. CDR3 DNA sequence: TGTGCCAGCAGCTCTACGCCGGGACACCCGGGTGAGCAGTTCTTC.

In nucleotides, the CDR3 is TGTGCCAGCAGCTTGGGAGGACGGGGGGGGCGTGGCTACACCTTC. Translated, it gives CASSLGGRGGRGYTF. V usage is TRBV7-9 and J usage is TRBJ1-2; TRBD1 is a possible D gene (6 bases). The V gene's germline CDR1 is SEHNR and CDR2 FQNEAQ (reference sequence). CDR3 size: 15 residues. V was pared by 3 bases and J by 7 bases, with 18 bases between.

The sample holds one count of this clone. The chain has TRBV5-8 and TRBJ2-1, with 7 bases aligning to TRBD1. Germline-derived CDR1 and CDR2 are SGHTS and YDEGEE. This CDR3 region has 15 residues. J gave up 4 bases and V 4 bases, and 8 bases lay outside the gene matches. The CDR3 region is CASSMRGRRYNEQFF. The CDR3 DNA is TGTGCCAGCAGCATGAGGGGGCGAAGGTACAATGAGCAGTTCTTC. Combining the CDR3 with reference TRBV5-8 and TRBJ2-1 gives the whole variable domain EAGVTQSPTHLIKTRGQQATLRCSPISGHTSVYWYQQALGLGLQFLLWYDEGEERNRGNFPPRFSGRQFPNYSSELNVNALELEDSALYLCASSMRGRRYNEQFFGPGTRLTVL.

The gene calls are TRBV30 and TRBJ1-6, with TRBD1 matching 9 bases. CDR1 is GTSNPN and CDR2 is SVGIG in the germline V gene (reference sequence). The CDR3 extends over 15 amino acids. The junction had 8 bases not matched to a gene; V was cut back by 2 bases and J by 9 bases. CDR3 DNA sequence: TGTGCCTGGAGTCCCCCGGACAGGGGATCTTCACCCCTCCACTTT. It translates to CAWSPPDRGSSPLHF.

The CDR3 DNA reads TGTGCCAGCTCACCACGCCCTCAGACTAGCGGGGCGAACAATGAGCAGTTCTTC. It codes for CASSPRPQTSGANNEQFF. The chain combines TRBV18 with TRBJ2-1; 11 bases agree with TRBD2. Losses at the gene ends were 1 base for V and 5 bases for J; bases not matched to a gene: 10. Germline V gene sequence: CDR1 KGHSH, CDR2 LQKENI. CDR3 length: 18 amino acids. Variable domain in full (rest from reference TRBV18 and TRBJ2-1): NAGVMQNPRHLVRRRGQEARLRCSPMKGHSHVYWYRQLPEEGLKFMVYLQKENIIDESGMPKERFSAEFPKEGPSILRIQQVVRGDSAAYFCASSPRPQTSGANNEQFFGPGTRLTVL.

This clone has only one observation. The chain couples TRBV7-6 to TRBJ2-1, with 10 bases identical to TRBD2. V shed 5 bases, J shed 4 bases, and the junction held 17 bases outside the gene matches. The CDR3 is 19 residues long. Germline assignment: CDR1 SGHVS and CDR2 FNYEAQ. CDR3 DNA sequence: TGTGCCAGCAGCCCCGCCCCGGGCAGCGGGAGGGCTGCATACAATGAGCAGTTCTTC. Translating it yields CASSPAPGSGRAAYNEQFF.

The V call is TRBV28, the J call TRBJ2-2, with 8 bases aligning to TRBD1. CDR1 and CDR2 (germline): MDHEN, SYDVKM. The CDR3 sequence is 16 residues long. V was pared by 5 bases and J by 2 bases, with 7 bases of the junction left unmatched. Here the CDR3 DNA reads TGTGCCAGCAGTCTCCCCGGACAGGGTAACACCGGGGAGCTGTTTTTT. It encodes CASSLPGQGNTGELFF. Filled out from reference TRBV28 and TRBJ2-2, the complete variable domain reads DVKVTQSSRYLVKRTGEKVFLECVQDMDHENMFWYRQDPGLGLRLIYFSYDVKMKEKGDIPEGYSVSREKKERFSLILESASTNQTSMYLCASSLPGQGNTGELFFGEGSRLTVL.

The chain recombines TRBV7-9 with TRBJ1-1; the match to TRBD1 covers 8 bases. The V segment lost 9 bases and the J segment 6 bases; nucleotides outside the gene matches: 12. The CDR3 consists of 14 residues. The V gene's germline CDR1 is SEHNR and CDR2 FQNEAQ (reference sequence). DNA of the CDR3: TGTGCCAGTGGAACCAGGGGGCCCGGGGCTGAAGCTTTCTTT. Translating it yields CASGTRGPGAEAFF. Drawing the rest from reference TRBV7-9 and TRBJ1-1, the complete variable domain is DTGVSQNPRHKITKRGQNVTFRCDPISEHNRLYWYRQTLGQGPEFLTYFQNEAQLEKSRLLSDRFSAERPKGSFSTLEIQRTEQGDSAMYLCASGTRGPGAEAFFGQGTRLTVV.

This clone was observed a handful of times. V and J are TRBV6-2 or TRBV6-3 and TRBJ2-7, with TRBD1 as a possible D gene (6 bases). The V end lost 2 bases, the J end lost 7 bases, and 15 bases lay between the germline ends. CDR1 and CDR2 from the germline V gene are MNHEY and SVGEGT. This CDR3 region has 14 residues. CDR3 DNA sequence: TGTGCCAGCAGTTACGACAGGACCTCCGGAGAGCAGTACGTC. It translates to CASSYDRTSGEQYV.

This chain connects TRBV6-2 or TRBV6-3 to TRBJ1-6; maybe TRBD1 (5 bases). V lost 4 bases and J 6 bases, leaving 16 bases between the germline ends. The CDR3 consists of 16 residues. Germline CDR1 reads MNHEY; CDR2 reads SVGEGT. CDR3 nucleotides: TGTGCCAGCAGTTCAAGCCAGGCAGGGCGTAATTCACCCCTCCACTTT. Protein: CASSSSQAGRNSPLHF.

In its sample, this clone was seen a few times. The chain recombines TRBV6-6 with TRBJ2-7; TRBD1 matches 9 bases. V trimming: 5 bases; J trimming: 6 bases; junction bases outside the gene matches: 5. This CDR3 has 13 amino acids. CDR1 MNHNY and CDR2 SVGAGI come from the germline V gene (reference sequence). The CDR3 spells CASSTMTGGEQYF. DNA of the CDR3: TGTGCCAGCAGTACCATGACAGGGGGCGAGCAGTACTTC.

The chain recombines TRBV7-3 with TRBJ2-7; maybe TRBD2 (6 bases). The germline gives CDR1 SGHTA, CDR2 FQGTGA. Trimming removed 1 base at V and 2 bases at J, with 9 bases between. CDR3 length equals 14 residues. The CDR3 loop reads CASSLSSGAYEQYF. The CDR3 nucleotides are TGTGCCAGCAGCTTAAGCTCGGGAGCCTACGAGCAGTACTTC.

The chain uses TRBV7-3 and TRBJ1-1; 7 bases map to TRBD1. Germline V gene data show CDR1 as SGHTA and CDR2 as FQGTGA. V shed 5 bases, J shed 1 base, and the junction held 4 bases outside the gene matches. This CDR3 spans 14 amino acids. CDR3 sequence: CASSRQGPNTEAFF. CDR3 coding DNA: TGTGCCAGCAGCCGACAGGGCCCGAACACTGAAGCTTTCTTT.

The gene calls are TRBV20-1 and TRBJ2-3; a weak D match, TRBD2 (5 bases). This CDR3 has 11 residues. The V gene lost 6 bases and the J gene lost 3 bases, with 7 bases spanning the gap. CDR1 DFQATT and CDR2 SNEGSKA come from the germline V gene (reference sequence). In nucleotides, the CDR3 is TGCAGTGCCTTAGCGACAGATACGCAGTATTTT. Residues: CSALATDTQYF.